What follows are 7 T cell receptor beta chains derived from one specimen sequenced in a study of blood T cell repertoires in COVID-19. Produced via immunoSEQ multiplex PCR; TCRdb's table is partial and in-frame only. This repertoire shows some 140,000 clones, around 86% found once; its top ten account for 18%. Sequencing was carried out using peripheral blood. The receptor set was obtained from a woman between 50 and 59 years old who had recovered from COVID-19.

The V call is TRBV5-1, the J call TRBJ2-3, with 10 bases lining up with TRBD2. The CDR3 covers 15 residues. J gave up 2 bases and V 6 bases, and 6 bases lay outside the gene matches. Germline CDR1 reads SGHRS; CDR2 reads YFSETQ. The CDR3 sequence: CASKLSGGVTDTQYF. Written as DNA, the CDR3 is TGCGCCAGCAAACTGAGCGGGGGGGTCACAGATACGCAGTATTTT. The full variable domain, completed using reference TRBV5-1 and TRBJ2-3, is KAGVTQTPRYLIKTRGQQVTLSCSPISGHRSVSWYQQTPGQGLQFLFEYFSETQRNKGNFPGRFSGRQFSNSRSEMNVSTLELGDSALYLCASKLSGGVTDTQYFGPGTRLTVL.

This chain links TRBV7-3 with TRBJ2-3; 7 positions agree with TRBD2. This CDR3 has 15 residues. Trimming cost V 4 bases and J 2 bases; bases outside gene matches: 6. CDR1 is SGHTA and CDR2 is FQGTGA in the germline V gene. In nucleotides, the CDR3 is TGTGCCAGCAGCTCAAGCGGGGAATACACAGATACGCAGTATTTT. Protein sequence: CASSSSGEYTDTQYF.

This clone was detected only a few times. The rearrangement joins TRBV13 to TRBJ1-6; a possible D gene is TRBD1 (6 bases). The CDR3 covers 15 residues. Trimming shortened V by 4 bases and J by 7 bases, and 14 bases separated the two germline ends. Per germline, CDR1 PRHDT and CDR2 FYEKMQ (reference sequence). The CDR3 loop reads CASSSGQSFNSPLHF. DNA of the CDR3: TGTGCCAGCAGCTCAGGACAGTCCTTCAATTCACCCCTCCACTTT. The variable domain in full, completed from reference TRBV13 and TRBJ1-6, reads AAGVIQSPRHLIKEKRETATLKCYPIPRHDTVYWYQQGPGQDPQFLISFYEKMQSDKGSIPDRFSAQQFSDYHSELNMSSLELGDSALYFCASSSGQSFNSPLHFGNGTRLTVT.

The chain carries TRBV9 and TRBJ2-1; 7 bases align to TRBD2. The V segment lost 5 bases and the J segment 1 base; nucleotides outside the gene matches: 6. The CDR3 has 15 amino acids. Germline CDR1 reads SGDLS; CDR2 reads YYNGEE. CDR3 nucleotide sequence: TGTGCCAGCAGTTCCACAGCGGGGTCCTACAATGAGCAGTTCTTC. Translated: CASSSTAGSYNEQFF.

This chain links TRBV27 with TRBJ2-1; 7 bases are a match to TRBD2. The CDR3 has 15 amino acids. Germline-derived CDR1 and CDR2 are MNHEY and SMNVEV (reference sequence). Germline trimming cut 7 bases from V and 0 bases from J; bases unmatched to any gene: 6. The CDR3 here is CASKDSGNSYNEQFF. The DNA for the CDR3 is TGTGCCAGCAAAGACAGCGGGAACTCCTACAATGAGCAGTTCTTC.

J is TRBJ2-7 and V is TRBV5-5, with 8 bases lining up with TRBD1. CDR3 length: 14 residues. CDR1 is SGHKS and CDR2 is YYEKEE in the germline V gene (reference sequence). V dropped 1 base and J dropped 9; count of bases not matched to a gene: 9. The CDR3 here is CASSLRQGAMGQYF. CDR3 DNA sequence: TGTGCCAGCAGCTTGAGGCAGGGGGCGATGGGGCAGTACTTC.

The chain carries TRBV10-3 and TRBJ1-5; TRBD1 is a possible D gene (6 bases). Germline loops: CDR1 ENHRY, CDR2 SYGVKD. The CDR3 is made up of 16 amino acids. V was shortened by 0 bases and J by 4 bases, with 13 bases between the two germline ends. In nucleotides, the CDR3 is TGTGCCATCAGTGAGTCCCGGGCGAGGGGGAATCAGCCCCAGCATTTT. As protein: CAISESRARGNQPQHF.